This entry describes one T cell receptor (beta chain). The data were obtained in a study of cytomegalovirus exposure and HLA in healthy donors. Germline V lookup: CDR1 SGHRS, CDR2 YFSETQ. This CDR3 has 17 residues. A multiplex PCR was run with 60 Vbeta primers and 13 Jbeta primers. TCRdb's table, derived via immunoSEQ multiplex PCR, lists solely in-frame clones and lacks some. Of under 90,000 clones listed, 65% to 70% are singletons. J is TRBJ2-5 and V is TRBV5-1, with a weak D call TRBD1 (5 bases). The DNA matches TRBJ2-7 better at its end, which makes the J call doubtful. The source material was PBMCs. This receptor was identified in a man aged 35-49 years in good health and CMV-seropositive. The CDR3 sequence: CASSLGLSGSLSYEQYF. CDR3 DNA sequence: TGCGCCAGCAGCTTGGGGCTCTCAGGGTCCCTATCCTACGAGCAGTACTTC.